This is a list of T cell receptor beta chains from one sample in a study of T cell responses to AZD1222 COVID-19 vaccine. Here immunoSEQ multiplex PCR was the method, and the copy in TCRdb shows in-frame clones only, minus some. There are about 150,000 clones in the sample; approximately 90% occur only once, and 4.5% to 6.5% lies in the top ten. The sample consisted of peripheral blood, taken on day 0 of AZD1222 vaccination. These receptors were taken from an adult in good health. CDR3s leave out the opening cysteine and the closing phenylalanine or tryptophan.

v_gene	CDR3aa
TRBV20-1	SASNIGLSNQPQH
TRBV20-1	SASRRSRSYNEQF
TRBV6-6	ASSSWTGGSEQF
TRBV7-2	ASSPTLAGGPYEQY
TRBV25-1	ASSTPDGWPQH
TRBV6-6	ASSYAGQGYGYT
TRBV6-2/TRBV6-3	ASSLRVAGYT
TRBV28	ASSSRDPGRQPQH
TRBV6-5	ASSPLGSETQY
TRBV28	ASRGAGSRQPQH
TRBV6-6	ASSYSGSMNTEAF
TRBV4-3	ASSLHRDSPNSPLH
TRBV7-9	ASSRQGAGNTIY
TRBV5-1	ASSLGDRPFGYT
TRBV4-2	ASSLSSAGDTEAF
TRBV4-2	ASSQDRLAVETQY
TRBV7-2	ASSLGLAGGRGLGYEQY
TRBV19	ASSVRRDRVSAF
TRBV18	ASSPDRVRTDTQY
TRBV28	ASSLGTASTGELF
TRBV6-5	ASTAWGGANVLT
TRBV4-2	ASSQDHTSAPYNEQF
TRBV5-3	ARTSVRIATYEQY
TRBV7-3	ATAENYGYT
TRBV4-1	ASSQDPNTGNYEQY
TRBV13	ASSPRRAVNEKLF